This T cell receptor (gamma chain) appears in the sequencing data of a study of Vδ1+ human thymocytes. The CDR3 is 13 residues long. The J segment lost 4 bases and the V segment lost 1 base, leaving 4 bases of the junction unmatched. Germline V gene sequence: CDR1 GITISATS, CDR2 ISYDGTV (reference sequence). As regards this clone: What it binds is not known. Other DNA sequences within the sample encode an identical CDR3.

Overall study findings and caveats: Around a fifth of thymic delta-chain sequences were Vdelta2, with few Vdelta3, unlike blood Vdelta1+ controls. Highly polyclonal TRG and TRD repertoires with Gaussian CDR3 length distributions appeared in thymus. Many TRG clonotypes were shared between donors; TRD repertoires were essentially private.

RNA was extracted from the cells and then reverse transcribed. The CDR3 regions were amplified by multiplex PCR from V-gene primers to a constant-region primer. TCRdb called clones from the multiplex PCR reads again using CATT. The sample holds tens of thousands of gamma-chain clones, roughly 20% seen once. The sample taken for sequencing was Vdelta1+ gamma-delta thymocytes from the thymus. Subset: FACS-sorted CD3+ TCRalphabeta- TCRVdelta1+ TCRVdelta2- thymocytes. The receptor was derived from a boy in the first two years of life who had congenital heart surgery. The genes are TRGV9 and TRGJ1 or TRGJ2. DNA of the CDR3: TGTGCCTTGTGGGAGGTCGAATATTATAAGAAACTCTTT. Translation gives CALWEVEYYKKLF.